The clone carrying this TCR beta chain was seen a few times. Its target is not known. Per germline, CDR1 KGHSH and CDR2 LQKENI. This CDR3 is built from 13 residues. V lost 4 bases and J lost 6; bases outside the gene matches: 5. The data derive from a study of T cells in localized non-small cell lung cancer. Study-level results: Tumor trailed uninvolved adjacent lung in T cell clonality, which peaked there.

TCRdb keeps only in-frame clones here, not all; method: immunoSEQ multiplex PCR. The sample includes tens of thousands of clones, around nine tenths of them seen just once. The sequence came from a woman aged 35 to 70 with stage I squamous cell lung carcinoma. V is TRBV18 and J is TRBJ2-7; 8 bases align to TRBD1. This specimen consisted of peripheral blood, obtained before any cancer treatment. CDR3 coding DNA: TGTGCCAGCTCACAGGGACAGGCGGGCGAGCAGTACTTC. This translates into CASSQGQAGEQYF.